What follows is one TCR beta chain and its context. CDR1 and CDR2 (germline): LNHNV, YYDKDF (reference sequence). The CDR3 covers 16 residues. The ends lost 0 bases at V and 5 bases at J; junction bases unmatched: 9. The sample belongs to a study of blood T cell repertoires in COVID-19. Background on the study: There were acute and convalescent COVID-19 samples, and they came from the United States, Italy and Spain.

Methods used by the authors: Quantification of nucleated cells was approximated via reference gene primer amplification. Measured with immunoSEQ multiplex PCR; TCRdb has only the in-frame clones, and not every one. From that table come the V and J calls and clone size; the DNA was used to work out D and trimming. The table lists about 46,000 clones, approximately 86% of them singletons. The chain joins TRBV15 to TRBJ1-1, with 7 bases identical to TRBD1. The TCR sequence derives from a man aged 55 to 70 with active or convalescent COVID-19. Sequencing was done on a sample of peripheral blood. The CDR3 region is CATSRDLEGAVTEAFF. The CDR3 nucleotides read TGTGCCACCAGCAGAGATCTTGAGGGGGCCGTGACTGAAGCTTTCTTT.